This TCR beta chain was sequenced for a study of T cell changes during pregnancy in multiple sclerosis. This CDR3 has 21 amino acids. V was clipped by 6 bases and J by 2 bases, with 34 bases between them. Germline loops: CDR1 MNHEY, CDR2 SMNVEV (reference sequence). The assay was immunoSEQ multiplex PCR, and TCRdb's table has in-frame clones only and misses some. The sample holds tens of thousands of clones, around 90% seen once. Sequencing was performed on peripheral blood, taken before pregnancy. V and J are TRBV27 and TRBJ1-1; tentative D call: TRBD1 (5 bases). This clonotype was sampled from a female donor with multiple sclerosis, enrolled in a pregnancy study. For the CDR3, the DNA is TGTGCCAGCAGCCCCGGGGGTGGACGGGGGGTCTTGTGGAAAAAAAACACTGAAGCTTTCTTT. It codes for CASSPGGGRGVLWKKNTEAFF.